Sequencing of this T cell receptor (beta chain) was carried out in a study of shared clonotypes between healthy human individuals. Assay: immunoSEQ multiplex PCR; the TCRdb copy retains only in-frame clones and omits some. The profile covers about 2,100,000 clones, with approximately 94% appearing a single time and over 1.5% taken by the ten largest. The study, taken as a whole, reports: Shared clonotypes: approximately 5% naive CD4, around 3.4% naive CD8, 2% to 2.5% memory CD4, 0.4% to 0.5% memory CD8.

Naive CD8 populations comprised CD45RO-negative cells positively selected for CCR7, excluding terminally differentiated effector memory CD45RA+ cells. Concerning this clone: The antigen is not known.

This CDR3 has 14 amino acids. V shed 4 bases and J 6 bases; nucleotides not matched to a gene: 6. Looked up from germline, CDR1 is MDHEN and CDR2 is SYDVKM. This sequence joins TRBV28 and TRBJ1-5, with TRBD1 matching 7 bases. The sequenced sample consisted of naive CD8+ T cells from PBMCs. The sequence derives from a young man in good health. Some clones in this sample may be carry-over from other donors' samples. As DNA, the CDR3 is TGTGCCAGCAGTTCCGGGCAGGGGGTTCAGCCCCAGCATTTT. Translation gives CASSSGQGVQPQHF. Together with reference TRBV28 and TRBJ1-5, the CDR3 gives the full variable domain: DVKVTQSSRYLVKRTGEKVFLECVQDMDHENMFWYRQDPGLGLRLIYFSYDVKMKEKGDIPEGYSVSREKKERFSLILESASTNQTSMYLCASSSGQGVQPQHFGDGTRLSIL.